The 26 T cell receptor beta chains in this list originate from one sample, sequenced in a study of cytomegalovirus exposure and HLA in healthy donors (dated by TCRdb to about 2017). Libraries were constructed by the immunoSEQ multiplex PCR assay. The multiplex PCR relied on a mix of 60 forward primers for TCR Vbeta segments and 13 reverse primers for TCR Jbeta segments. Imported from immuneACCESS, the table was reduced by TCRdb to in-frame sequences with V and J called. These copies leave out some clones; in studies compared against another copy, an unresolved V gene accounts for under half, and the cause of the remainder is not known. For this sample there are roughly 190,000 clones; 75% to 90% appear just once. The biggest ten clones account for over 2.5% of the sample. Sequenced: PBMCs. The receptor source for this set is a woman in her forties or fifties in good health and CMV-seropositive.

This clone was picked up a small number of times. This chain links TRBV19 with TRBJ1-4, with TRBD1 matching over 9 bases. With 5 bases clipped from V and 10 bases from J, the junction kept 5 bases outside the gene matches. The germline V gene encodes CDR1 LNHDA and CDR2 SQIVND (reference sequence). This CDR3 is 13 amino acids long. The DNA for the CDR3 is TGTGCCAGTAGTTGGGACAGGGTCGGAAAACTGTTTTTT. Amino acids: CASSWDRVGKLFF.

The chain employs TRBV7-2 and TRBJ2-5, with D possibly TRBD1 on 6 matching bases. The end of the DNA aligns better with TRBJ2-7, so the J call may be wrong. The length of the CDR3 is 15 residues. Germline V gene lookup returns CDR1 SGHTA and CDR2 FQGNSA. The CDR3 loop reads CASSSRGTDSYEQYF. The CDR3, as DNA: TGTGCCAGCAGCTCCAGGGGTACCGACTCCTACGAGCAGTACTTC.

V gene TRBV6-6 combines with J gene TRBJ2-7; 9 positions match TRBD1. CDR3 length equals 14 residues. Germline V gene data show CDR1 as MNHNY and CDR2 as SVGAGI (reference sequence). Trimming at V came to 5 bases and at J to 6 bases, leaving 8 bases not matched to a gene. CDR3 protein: CASSVLGQGGEQYF. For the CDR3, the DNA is TGTGCCAGCAGTGTACTGGGACAGGGTGGCGAGCAGTACTTC.

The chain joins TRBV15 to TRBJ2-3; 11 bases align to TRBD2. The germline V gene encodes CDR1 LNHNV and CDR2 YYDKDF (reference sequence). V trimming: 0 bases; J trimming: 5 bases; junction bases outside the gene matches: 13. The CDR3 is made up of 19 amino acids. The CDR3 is CATSRDHTSGGSSIDTQYF. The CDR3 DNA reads TGTGCCACCAGCAGAGACCATACTAGCGGGGGCAGTAGTATAGATACGCAGTATTTT.

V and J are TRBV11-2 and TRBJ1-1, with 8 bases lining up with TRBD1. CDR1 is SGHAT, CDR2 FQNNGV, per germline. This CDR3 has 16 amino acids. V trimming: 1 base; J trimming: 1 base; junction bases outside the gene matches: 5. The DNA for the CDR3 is TGTGCCAGCAGCTTAGGCGCAGGGGGCCCGAACACTGAAGCTTTCTTT. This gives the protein CASSLGAGGPNTEAFF.

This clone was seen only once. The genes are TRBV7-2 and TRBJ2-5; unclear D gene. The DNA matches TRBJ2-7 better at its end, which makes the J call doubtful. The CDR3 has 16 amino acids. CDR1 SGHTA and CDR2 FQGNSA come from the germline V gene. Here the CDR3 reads CASSLDRSNSRSEQYF. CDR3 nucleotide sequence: TGTGCCAGCAGCTTAGATAGGTCCAACTCGCGTAGCGAGCAGTACTTC.

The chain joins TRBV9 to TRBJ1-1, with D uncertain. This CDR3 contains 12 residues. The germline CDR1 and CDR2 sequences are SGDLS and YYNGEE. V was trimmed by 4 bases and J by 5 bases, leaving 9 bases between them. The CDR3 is CASSRVSTEAFF. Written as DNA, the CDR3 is TGTGCCAGCAGCCGGGTGTCGACTGAAGCTTTCTTT.

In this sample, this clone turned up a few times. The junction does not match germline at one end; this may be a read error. The CDR3 here is CASSHRTLNTEAFF. CDR3 DNA sequence: TGTGCCAGCAGCCACCGAACACTGAACACTGAAGCTTTCTTT. The chain is built from TRBV4-1 and TRBJ1-1; D is unresolved. The germline V gene has CDR1 MGHRA and CDR2 YSYEKL. The CDR3 spans 14 residues.

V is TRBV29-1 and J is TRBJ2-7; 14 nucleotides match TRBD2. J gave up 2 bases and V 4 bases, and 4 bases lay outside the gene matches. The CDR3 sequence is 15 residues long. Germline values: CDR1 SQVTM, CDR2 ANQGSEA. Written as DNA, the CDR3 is TGCAGCGTTGCCCCGGGACTAGCGGGAGCCTACGAGCAGTACTTC. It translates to CSVAPGLAGAYEQYF.

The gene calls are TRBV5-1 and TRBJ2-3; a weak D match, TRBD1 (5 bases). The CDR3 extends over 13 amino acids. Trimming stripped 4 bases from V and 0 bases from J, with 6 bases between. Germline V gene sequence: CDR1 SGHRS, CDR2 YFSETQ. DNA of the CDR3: TGCGCCAGCAGCGCAGGGAGCACAGATACGCAGTATTTT. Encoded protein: CASSAGSTDTQYF. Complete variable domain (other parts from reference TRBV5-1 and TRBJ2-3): KAGVTQTPRYLIKTRGQQVTLSCSPISGHRSVSWYQQTPGQGLQFLFEYFSETQRNKGNFPGRFSGRQFSNSRSEMNVSTLELGDSALYLCASSAGSTDTQYFGPGTRLTVL.

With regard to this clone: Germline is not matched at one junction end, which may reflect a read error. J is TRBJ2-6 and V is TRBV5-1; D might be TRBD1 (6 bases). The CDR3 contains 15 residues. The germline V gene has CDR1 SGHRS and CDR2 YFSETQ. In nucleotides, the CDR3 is TGCGCCAGCAGTTCCGCTGGAATGGGGGCCGACGTCCTGACTTTC. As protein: CASSSAGMGADVLTF.

DNA for the CDR3: TGTGCCAGCAACACAGTCCTGGTCAGTACGGCCTACGAGCAGTACTTC. Its translation is CASNTVLVSTAYEQYF. The V and J genes are TRBV2 and TRBJ2-7; D ambiguous. The CDR3 consists of 16 residues. Per germline, CDR1 SNHLY and CDR2 FYNNEI. V was shortened by 7 bases and J by 2 bases, with 21 bases between the two germline ends.

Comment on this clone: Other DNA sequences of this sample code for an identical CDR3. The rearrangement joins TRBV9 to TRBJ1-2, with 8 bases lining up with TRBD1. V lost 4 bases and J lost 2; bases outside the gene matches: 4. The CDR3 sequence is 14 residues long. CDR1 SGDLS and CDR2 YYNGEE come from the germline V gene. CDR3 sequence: CASSPRTGNYGYTF. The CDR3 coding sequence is TGTGCCAGCAGCCCCCGGACAGGGAACTATGGCTACACCTTC.

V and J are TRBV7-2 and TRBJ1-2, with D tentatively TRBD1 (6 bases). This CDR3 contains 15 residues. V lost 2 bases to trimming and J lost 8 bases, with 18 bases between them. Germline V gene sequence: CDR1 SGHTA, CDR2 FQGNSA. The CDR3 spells CASSLNIGGADGYTF. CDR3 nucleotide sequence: TGTGCCAGCAGCTTAAATATTGGGGGGGCGGACGGCTACACCTTC.

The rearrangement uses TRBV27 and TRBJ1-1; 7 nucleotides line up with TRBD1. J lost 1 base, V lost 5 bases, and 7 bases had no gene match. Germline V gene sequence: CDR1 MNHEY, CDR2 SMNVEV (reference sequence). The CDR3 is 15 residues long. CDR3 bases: TGTGCCAGCAGTACGGGACAGACGTGGAACACTGAAGCTTTCTTT. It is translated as CASSTGQTWNTEAFF.

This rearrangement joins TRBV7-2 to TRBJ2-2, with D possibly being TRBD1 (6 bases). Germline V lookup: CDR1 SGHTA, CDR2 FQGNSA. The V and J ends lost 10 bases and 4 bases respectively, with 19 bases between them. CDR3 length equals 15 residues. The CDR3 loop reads CATTAYNRATGELFF. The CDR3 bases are TGTGCCACCACAGCTTATAACAGGGCCACCGGGGAGCTGTTTTTT.

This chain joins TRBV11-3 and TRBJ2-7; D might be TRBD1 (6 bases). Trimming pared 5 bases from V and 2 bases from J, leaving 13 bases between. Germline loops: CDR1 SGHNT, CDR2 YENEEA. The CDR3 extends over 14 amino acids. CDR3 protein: CASSPPRGTYEQYF. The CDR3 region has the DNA TGTGCCAGCAGCCCCCCCAGGGGAACCTACGAGCAGTACTTC.

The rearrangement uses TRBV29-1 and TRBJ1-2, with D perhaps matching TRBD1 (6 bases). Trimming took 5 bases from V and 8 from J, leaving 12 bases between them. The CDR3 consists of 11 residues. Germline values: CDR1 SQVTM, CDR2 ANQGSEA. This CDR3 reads CSVLTGLGYTF. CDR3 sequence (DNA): TGCAGCGTTCTTACAGGGTTAGGCTACACCTTC.

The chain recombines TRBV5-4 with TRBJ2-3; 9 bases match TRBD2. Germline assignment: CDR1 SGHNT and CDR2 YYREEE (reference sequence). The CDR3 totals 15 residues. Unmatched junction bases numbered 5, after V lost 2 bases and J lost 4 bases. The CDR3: CASSFASGEADTQYF. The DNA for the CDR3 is TGTGCCAGCAGCTTCGCTAGCGGGGAGGCAGATACGCAGTATTTT.

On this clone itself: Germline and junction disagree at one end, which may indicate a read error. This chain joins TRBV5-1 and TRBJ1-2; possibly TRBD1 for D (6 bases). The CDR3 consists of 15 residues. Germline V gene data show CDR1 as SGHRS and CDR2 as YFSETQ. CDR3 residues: CASSLADGTRGGYAF. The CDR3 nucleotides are TGCGCCAGCAGCTTGGCTGATGGGACAAGAGGCGGCTACGCCTTC.

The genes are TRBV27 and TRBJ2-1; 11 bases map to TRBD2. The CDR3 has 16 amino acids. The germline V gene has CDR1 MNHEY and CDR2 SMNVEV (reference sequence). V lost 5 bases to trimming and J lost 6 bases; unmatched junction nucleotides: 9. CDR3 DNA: TGTGCCAGCAGTCCCCGGGGTAGCGGGGGGGGCAATGAGCAGTTCTTC. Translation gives CASSPRGSGGGNEQFF.

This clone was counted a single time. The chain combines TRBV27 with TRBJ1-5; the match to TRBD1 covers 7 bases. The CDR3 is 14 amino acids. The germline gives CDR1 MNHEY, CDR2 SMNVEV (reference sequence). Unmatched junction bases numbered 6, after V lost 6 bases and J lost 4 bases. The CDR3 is CASRPTGRNQPQHF. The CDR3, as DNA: TGTGCCAGCAGGCCGACAGGGAGAAATCAGCCCCAGCATTTT.

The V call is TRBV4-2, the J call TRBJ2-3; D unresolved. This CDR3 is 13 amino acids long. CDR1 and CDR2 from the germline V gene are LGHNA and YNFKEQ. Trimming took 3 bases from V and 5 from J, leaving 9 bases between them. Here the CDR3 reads CASSHPSEDTQYF. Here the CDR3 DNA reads TGTGCCAGCAGCCACCCCAGTGAAGATACGCAGTATTTT.

The DNA of the CDR3 is TGTGCCAGCAGCGCCCAGGACAGGGAGTCGACTGGCTACACCTTC. It encodes CASSAQDRESTGYTF. V usage is TRBV9 and J usage is TRBJ1-2; TRBD1 matches at 8 bases. CDR3 length equals 15 residues. Germline CDR1 is SGDLS and CDR2 is YYNGEE. V shed 3 bases and J 7 bases; nucleotides not matched to a gene: 11.

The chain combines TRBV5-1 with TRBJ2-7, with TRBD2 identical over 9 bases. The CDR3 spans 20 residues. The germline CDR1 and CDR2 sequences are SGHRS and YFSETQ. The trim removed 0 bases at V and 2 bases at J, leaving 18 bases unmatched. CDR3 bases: TGCGCCAGCAGCTTGGCCAGTCTAGCGGGGAGTCCTGGGAAGACCTACGAGCAGTACTTC. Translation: CASSLASLAGSPGKTYEQYF. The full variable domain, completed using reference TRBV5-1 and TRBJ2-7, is KAGVTQTPRYLIKTRGQQVTLSCSPISGHRSVSWYQQTPGQGLQFLFEYFSETQRNKGNFPGRFSGRQFSNSRSEMNVSTLELGDSALYLCASSLASLAGSPGKTYEQYFGPGTRLTVT.

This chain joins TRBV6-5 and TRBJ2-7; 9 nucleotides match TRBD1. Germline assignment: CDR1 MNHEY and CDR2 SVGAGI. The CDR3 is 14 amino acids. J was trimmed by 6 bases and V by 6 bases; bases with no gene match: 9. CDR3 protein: CASSRTGVYGEQYF. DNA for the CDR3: TGTGCCAGCAGCCGGACAGGGGTCTACGGCGAGCAGTACTTC.